The 26 T cell receptor beta chains below were found in one sample sequenced in a study of blood T cell repertoires in COVID-19. Sequencing used immunoSEQ multiplex PCR; TCRdb keeps in-frame clones, though not all of them. The table records some 100,000 clones, around 86% of them present only once. The sequenced sample was PBMCs or T cells enriched from blood (not recorded which). These receptors came from a woman between 50 and 59 years old who had recovered from COVID-19.

The chain recombines TRBV28 with TRBJ1-6; tentative D call: TRBD1 (5 bases). V was cut by 3 bases and J by 5 bases, with 14 bases left in between. Germline lookup yields CDR1 MDHEN and CDR2 SYDVKM. The CDR3 length is 16 residues. Here the CDR3 reads CASSLVDLGHNSPLHF. The DNA of the CDR3 is TGTGCCAGCAGTTTGGTAGATTTGGGGCATAATTCACCCCTCCACTTT.

This rearrangement joins TRBV6-1 to TRBJ1-5, with D perhaps matching TRBD1 (5 bases). CDR3 length equals 16 residues. V was pared by 4 bases and J by 6 bases, with 19 bases between. Germline assignment: CDR1 MNHNS and CDR2 SASEGT. The CDR3 is CASSVAGAIGGQPQHF. The CDR3 DNA sequence: TGTGCCAGCAGTGTTGCAGGCGCTATCGGGGGTCAGCCCCAGCATTTT.

The rearrangement uses TRBV28 and TRBJ2-1, with 7 positions matching TRBD1. V gave up 2 bases and J gave up 15 bases; unmatched junction bases: 7. Germline V gene sequence: CDR1 MDHEN, CDR2 SYDVKM. The length of the CDR3 is 12 residues. CDR3 DNA sequence: TGTGCCAGCAGTTTACGACAGGGTAGGTGGTTCTTC. Protein sequence: CASSLRQGRWFF.

This chain joins TRBV2 and TRBJ2-3, with 10 bases lining up with TRBD2. The CDR3 is 14 residues long. From germline, CDR1 is SNHLY and CDR2 FYNNEI. The V gene end was trimmed by 4 bases and the J gene end by 3 bases; junction bases not matched to a gene: 1. CDR3 sequence (DNA): TGTGCCAGCAGTGCTAGCGGGAGAACAGATACGCAGTATTTT. Translation gives CASSASGRTDTQYF.

DNA for the CDR3: TGTGCCAGCAGCTTCGGGAAACGGGGGGGCGGTGAGACCCAGTACTTC. Translating gives CASSFGKRGGGETQYF. The V gene is TRBV5-8, the J gene TRBJ2-5; 8 bases agree with TRBD2. The V gene end was trimmed by 2 bases and the J gene end by 5 bases; junction bases not matched to a gene: 11. The CDR3 contains 16 residues. Germline V CDR1 and CDR2: SGHTS, YDEGEE.

The V call is TRBV5-6, the J call TRBJ2-7; the match to TRBD2 covers 10 bases. Germline V gene lookup returns CDR1 SGHDT and CDR2 YYEEEE. J lost 3 bases, V lost 0 bases, and 6 bases had no gene match. The CDR3 consists of 16 residues. The CDR3 region is CASSLESGRAFYEQYF. CDR3 bases: TGTGCCAGCAGCTTGGAGAGCGGGAGGGCATTCTACGAGCAGTACTTC. Using reference TRBV5-6 and TRBJ2-7 for the parts outside the CDR3, the full variable domain is DAGVTQSPTHLIKTRGQQVTLRCSPKSGHDTVSWYQQALGQGPQFIFQYYEEEERQRGNFPDRFSGHQFPNYSSELNVNALLLGDSALYLCASSLESGRAFYEQYFGPGTRLTVT.

The chain uses TRBV7-2 and TRBJ1-2; D not certain. V dropped 2 bases and J dropped 6 bases, with 7 bases sitting between them. CDR3 length: 12 residues. Germline-derived CDR1 and CDR2 are SGHTA and FQGNSA. The CDR3 nucleotides read TGTGCCAGCAGCTTAACGGGTGATGGCTACACCTTC. Translation: CASSLTGDGYTF.

The rearrangement links TRBV23-1 to TRBJ2-3; 10 nucleotides align to TRBD1. Being an ORF, TRBV23-1 has a function that is uncertain. Trimming cost V 3 bases and J 3 bases; bases outside gene matches: 6. The CDR3 sequence is 16 residues long. The chain's CDR3 is CASSQSTGGETDTQYF. The CDR3 nucleotides are TGCGCCAGCAGTCAGTCGACAGGGGGCGAGACAGATACGCAGTATTTT.

The chain has TRBV10-3 and TRBJ2-1, with 11 bases that match TRBD1. The CDR3 is 17 amino acids. Germline values: CDR1 ENHRY, CDR2 SYGVKD. The ends lost 5 bases at V and 0 bases at J; junction bases unmatched: 6. The CDR3 region is CAISRDRGISSYNEQFF. CDR3 nucleotide sequence: TGTGCCATCAGTAGGGACAGGGGGATAAGCTCCTACAATGAGCAGTTCTTC.

V and J are TRBV7-2 and TRBJ1-1; D is perhaps TRBD1 (6 bases). Trimming shortened V by 6 bases and J by 0 bases, and 11 bases separated the two germline ends. Germline CDR1 and CDR2: SGHTA and FQGNSA. The CDR3 has 14 amino acids. Written as DNA, the CDR3 is TGTGCCAGCAGGTTGGACAGTATGAACACTGAAGCTTTCTTT. Translated, it gives CASRLDSMNTEAFF.

The chain recombines TRBV4-1 with TRBJ2-2; D is uncertain. Germline CDR1 and CDR2: MGHRA and YSYEKL. V was trimmed by 0 bases and J by 4 bases, leaving 9 bases between them. The CDR3 totals 15 residues. Here the CDR3 reads CASSQEIPGTGELFF. CDR3 in DNA: TGCGCCAGCAGCCAAGAAATCCCCGGCACCGGGGAGCTGTTTTTT.

CDR3 sequence reads: CASSQVGRGNTGELFF. Here the CDR3 DNA reads TGCGCCAGCAGCCAAGTAGGGAGGGGGAACACCGGGGAGCTGTTTTTT. J is TRBJ2-2 and V is TRBV4-1; 7 bases match TRBD2. V shed 1 base and J 1 base; nucleotides not matched to a gene: 3. The CDR3 runs to 16 residues. Germline CDR1 MGHRA, CDR2 YSYEKL.

The table lists this clone with a count of one. CDR3 in DNA: TGTGCCTGGAGTGTGAGGGATAACGGAGAAACCTTC. This encodes CAWSVRDNGETF. The chain links TRBV30 to TRBJ1-2; D unresolved. Trimming removed 0 bases at V and 14 bases at J, with 16 bases between. Germline CDR1 and CDR2: GTSNPN and SVGIG (reference sequence). There are 12 residues in the CDR3.

The chain couples TRBV27 to TRBJ2-1; 15 positions match TRBD2. The junction had 9 bases not matched to a gene; V was cut back by 5 bases and J by 4 bases. There are 18 residues in the CDR3. CDR1 MNHEY and CDR2 SMNVEV come from the germline V gene (reference sequence). This chain's CDR3 is CASSPRTSGRGGYNEQFF. Written as DNA, the CDR3 is TGTGCCAGCAGTCCACGGACTAGCGGGAGGGGGGGGTACAATGAGCAGTTCTTC.

The gene calls are TRBV6-2 or TRBV6-3 and TRBJ1-3; 7 bases agree with TRBD1. Germline V gives CDR1 MNHEY, CDR2 SVGEGT. The CDR3 is 16 amino acids. Unmatched junction bases numbered 9, after V lost 5 bases and J lost 2 bases. The CDR3 bases are TGTGCCAGCAGTCCCTACGCAGGGGGAGCTGGAAACACCATATATTTT. This gives the protein CASSPYAGGAGNTIYF.

The J gene is TRBJ1-1, the V gene TRBV30; no clear D gene. The CDR3 has 13 amino acids. CDR1 is GTSNPN and CDR2 is SVGIG in the germline V gene (reference sequence). V was trimmed by 0 bases and J by 7 bases, leaving 12 bases between them. The CDR3 nucleotides read TGTGCCTGGAGTGTAGAACGGAGAGATGAAGCTTTCTTT. Amino acid sequence: CAWSVERRDEAFF.

The rearrangement uses TRBV25-1 and TRBJ2-7, with 10 nucleotides matching TRBD2. The junction had 7 bases not matched to a gene; V was cut back by 1 base and J by 7 bases. The CDR3 sequence is 15 residues long. Germline V gene data show CDR1 as MGHDK and CDR2 as SYGVNS. This chain's CDR3 is CASSEFGSGGLEQYF. Here the CDR3 DNA reads TGTGCCAGCAGTGAATTTGGTAGCGGGGGGCTGGAGCAGTACTTC.

The J gene is TRBJ1-2, the V gene TRBV6-5; perhaps TRBD1 as D (5 bases). Trimming took 8 bases from V and 4 from J, leaving 17 bases between them. The germline gives CDR1 MNHEY, CDR2 SVGAGI. The CDR3 runs to 14 residues. CDR3 sequence: CASGRGGISYGYTF. CDR3 DNA sequence: TGTGCCAGCGGCCGTGGGGGGATTAGCTATGGCTACACCTTC.

V gene TRBV2 combines with J gene TRBJ1-3; D remains unclear. V lost 4 bases and J 2 bases, leaving 15 bases between the germline ends. In germline, CDR1 is SNHLY, CDR2 FYNNEI. This CDR3 comprises 16 residues. The CDR3 is CASSGEGIVAGNTIYF. The DNA of the CDR3 is TGTGCCAGCAGTGGGGAGGGAATAGTCGCTGGAAACACCATATATTTT.

J is TRBJ2-5 and V is TRBV27; D is unresolved. The V and J ends lost 3 bases and 4 bases respectively, with 9 bases between them. The CDR3 extends over 13 amino acids. Looked up from germline, CDR1 is MNHEY and CDR2 is SMNVEV (reference sequence). Here the CDR3 reads CASSLERRETQYF. The CDR3 DNA is TGTGCCAGCAGTTTGGAGAGGAGAGAGACCCAGTACTTC.

V usage is TRBV19 and J usage is TRBJ1-5; possible D gene TRBD1, 6 bases. Deletions cut 6 bases from V and 7 bases from J, with 13 bases between. Germline assignment: CDR1 LNHDA and CDR2 SQIVND (reference sequence). This CDR3 is built from 13 residues. CDR3 region: CASRDSLWQPQHF. Written as DNA, the CDR3 is TGTGCCAGTAGGGACAGTCTGTGGCAGCCCCAGCATTTT.

As DNA, the CDR3 is TGTGCCAGTAGTCTTAGACAGGGGGTGAACACTGAAGCTTTCTTT. It translates to CASSLRQGVNTEAFF. V usage is TRBV19 and J usage is TRBJ1-1; 9 bases are a match to TRBD1. The germline gives CDR1 LNHDA, CDR2 SQIVND (reference sequence). The CDR3 is 15 residues long. V shed 5 bases, J shed 0 bases, and the junction held 4 bases outside the gene matches.

Concerning this clone itself: Other DNA sequences in this specimen translate into the identical CDR3. The CDR3 is CASSLTGNEQFF. The CDR3 DNA is TGTGCCAGCAGCCTCACAGGGAATGAGCAGTTCTTC. J is TRBJ2-1 and V is TRBV28, with a weak D call TRBD1 (6 bases). The CDR3 loop spans 12 amino acids. Germline V gene lookup returns CDR1 MDHEN and CDR2 SYDVKM. V was trimmed by 6 bases and J by 7 bases, leaving 10 bases between them.

The sample holds a few counts of this clone. This chain uses TRBV24-1 with TRBJ2-1, with a possible D match to TRBD2 (6 bases). The germline V gene has CDR1 KGHDR and CDR2 SFDVKD. This CDR3 region has 17 residues. V lost 4 bases to trimming and J lost 3 bases, with 18 bases between them. The CDR3 bases are TGTGCCACCAGTGACCCCGCCACTAGCAGGAACTACAATGAGCAGTTCTTC. It translates to CATSDPATSRNYNEQFF.

The chain combines TRBV30 with TRBJ2-3; D is ambiguous. The CDR3 extends over 13 amino acids. CDR1 is GTSNPN and CDR2 is SVGIG in the germline V gene (reference sequence). V was pared by 0 bases and J by 5 bases, with 9 bases between. The DNA of the CDR3 is TGTGCCTGGAGTGTACGATCGCGAGATACGCAGTATTTT. This gives the protein CAWSVRSRDTQYF.

V is TRBV7-9 and J is TRBJ2-1; TRBD2 matches at 8 bases. Trimming removed 5 bases from V and 4 bases from J; junction bases left unmatched: 10. The germline V gene has CDR1 SEHNR and CDR2 FQNEAQ (reference sequence). The CDR3 is 16 residues long. The CDR3 sequence is CASSPSGAGVYNEQFF. The CDR3 DNA sequence: TGTGCCAGCAGCCCGTCGGGAGCGGGAGTTTACAATGAGCAGTTCTTC.